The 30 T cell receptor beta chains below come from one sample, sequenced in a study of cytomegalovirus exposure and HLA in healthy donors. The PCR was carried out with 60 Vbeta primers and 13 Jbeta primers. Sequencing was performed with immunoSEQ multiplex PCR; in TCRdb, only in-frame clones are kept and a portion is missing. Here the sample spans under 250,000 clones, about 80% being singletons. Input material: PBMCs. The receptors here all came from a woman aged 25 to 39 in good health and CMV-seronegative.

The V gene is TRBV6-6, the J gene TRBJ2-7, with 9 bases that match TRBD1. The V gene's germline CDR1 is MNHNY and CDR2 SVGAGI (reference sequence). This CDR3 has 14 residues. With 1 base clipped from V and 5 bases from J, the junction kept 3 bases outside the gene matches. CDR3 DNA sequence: TGTGCCAGCAGTTACTGGGACAGGGAGGACGAGCAGTACTTC. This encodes CASSYWDREDEQYF.

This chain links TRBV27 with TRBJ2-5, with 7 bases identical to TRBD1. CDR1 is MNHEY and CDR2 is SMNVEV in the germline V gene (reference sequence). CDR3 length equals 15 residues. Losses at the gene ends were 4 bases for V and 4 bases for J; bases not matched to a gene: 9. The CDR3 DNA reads TGTGCCAGCAGTTCCGACAGGGTATACGGAGAGACCCAGTACTTC. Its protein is CASSSDRVYGETQYF.

CDR3 sequence: CASSIGTVTNEKLFF. CDR3 nucleotides: TGTGCCAGTAGTATAGGGACAGTAACTAATGAAAAACTGTTTTTT. The chain combines TRBV19 with TRBJ1-4; TRBD1 might be the D (6 bases). This CDR3 region has 15 residues. Germline V gives CDR1 LNHDA, CDR2 SQIVND (reference sequence). Trimming stripped 1 base from V and 1 base from J, with 7 bases between.

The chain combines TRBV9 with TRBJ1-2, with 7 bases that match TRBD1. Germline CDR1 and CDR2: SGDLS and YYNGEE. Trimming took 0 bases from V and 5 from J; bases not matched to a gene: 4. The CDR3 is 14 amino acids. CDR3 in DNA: TGTGCCAGCAGCGTAGCTTCAGGGGGATATGGCTACACCTTC. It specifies CASSVASGGYGYTF.

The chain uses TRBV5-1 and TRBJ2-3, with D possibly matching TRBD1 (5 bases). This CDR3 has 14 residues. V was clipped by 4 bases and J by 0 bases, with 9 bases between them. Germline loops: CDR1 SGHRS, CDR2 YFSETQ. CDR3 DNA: TGCGCCAGCAGCCAGACAGTTAGCACAGATACGCAGTATTTT. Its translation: CASSQTVSTDTQYF.

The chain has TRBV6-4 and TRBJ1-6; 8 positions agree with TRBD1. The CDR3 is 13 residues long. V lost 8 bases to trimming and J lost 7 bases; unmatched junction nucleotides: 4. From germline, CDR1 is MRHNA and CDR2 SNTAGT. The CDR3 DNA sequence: TGTGCCAGCGCCCGGACAGGGAATTCACCCCTCCACTTT. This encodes CASARTGNSPLHF.

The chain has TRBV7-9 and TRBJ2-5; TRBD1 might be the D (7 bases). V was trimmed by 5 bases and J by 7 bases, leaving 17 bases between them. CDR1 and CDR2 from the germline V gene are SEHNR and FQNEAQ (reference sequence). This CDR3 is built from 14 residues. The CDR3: CASSHGRGERTQYF. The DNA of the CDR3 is TGTGCCAGCAGCCATGGCAGGGGGGAGCGGACCCAGTACTTC.

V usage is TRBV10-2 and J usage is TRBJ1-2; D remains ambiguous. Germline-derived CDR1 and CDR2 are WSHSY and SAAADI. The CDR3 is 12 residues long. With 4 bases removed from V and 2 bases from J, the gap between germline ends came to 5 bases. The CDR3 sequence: CASSAENYGYTF. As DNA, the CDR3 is TGCGCCAGCAGTGCGGAGAACTATGGCTACACCTTC.

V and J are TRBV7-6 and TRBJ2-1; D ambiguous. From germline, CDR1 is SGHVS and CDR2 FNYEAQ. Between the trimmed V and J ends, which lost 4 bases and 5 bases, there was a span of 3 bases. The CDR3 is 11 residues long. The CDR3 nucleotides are TGTGCCAGCAGCTGGCACAATGAGCAGTTCTTC. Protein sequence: CASSWHNEQFF.

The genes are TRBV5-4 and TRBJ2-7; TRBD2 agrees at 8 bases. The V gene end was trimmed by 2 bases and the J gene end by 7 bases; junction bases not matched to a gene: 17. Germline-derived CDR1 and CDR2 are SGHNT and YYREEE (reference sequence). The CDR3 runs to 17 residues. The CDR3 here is CASSFTSLAGSHMEQYF. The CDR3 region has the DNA TGTGCCAGCAGCTTTACCTCTTTAGCGGGAAGTCATATGGAGCAGTACTTC.

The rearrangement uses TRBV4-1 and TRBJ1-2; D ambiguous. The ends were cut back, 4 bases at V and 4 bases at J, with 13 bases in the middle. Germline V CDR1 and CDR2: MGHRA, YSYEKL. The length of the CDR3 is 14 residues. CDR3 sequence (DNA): TGCGCCAGCAGCCCTAGAAATACCGGCTATGGCTACACCTTC. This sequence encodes CASSPRNTGYGYTF.

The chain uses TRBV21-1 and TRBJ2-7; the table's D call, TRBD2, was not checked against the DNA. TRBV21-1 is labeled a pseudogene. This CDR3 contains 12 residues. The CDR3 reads CASSSSSYEQYF. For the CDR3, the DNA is TGTGCCAGCAGTAGCAGCTCCTACGAGCAGTACTTC.

CDR3 DNA sequence: TGTGCCAGCAGCTTGCAAACAGCCTCAGATACGCAGTATTTT. Amino acids: CASSLQTASDTQYF. V and J are TRBV5-4 and TRBJ2-3; unclear D gene. V dropped 1 base and J dropped 4 bases, with 10 bases sitting between them. The CDR3 is made up of 14 amino acids. Germline V lookup: CDR1 SGHNT, CDR2 YYREEE (reference sequence).

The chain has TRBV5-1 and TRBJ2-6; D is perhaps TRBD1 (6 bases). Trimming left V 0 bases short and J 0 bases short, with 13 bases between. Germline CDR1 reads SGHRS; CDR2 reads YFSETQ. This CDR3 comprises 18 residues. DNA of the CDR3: TGCGCCAGCAGCTTGGTGCTGAGAGGGGGCTCTGGGGCCAACGTCCTGACTTTC. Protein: CASSLVLRGGSGANVLTF.

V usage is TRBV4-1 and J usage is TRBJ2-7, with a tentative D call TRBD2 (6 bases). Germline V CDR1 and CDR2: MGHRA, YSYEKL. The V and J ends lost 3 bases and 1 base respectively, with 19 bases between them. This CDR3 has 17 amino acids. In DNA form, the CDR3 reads TGCGCCAGCAGCCACCCCTATGGCACTAGCCGATCCTACGAGCAGTACTTC. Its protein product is CASSHPYGTSRSYEQYF.

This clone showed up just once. Here the CDR3 DNA reads TGTGCCAGCGATAGTGAGGGAAGGTGGAACACCGGGGAGCTGTTTTTT. It is translated as CASDSEGRWNTGELFF. This chain connects TRBV2 to TRBJ2-2, with D perhaps TRBD2 (5 bases). The CDR3 extends over 16 amino acids. The germline CDR1 and CDR2 sequences are SNHLY and FYNNEI. With 8 bases removed from V and 1 base from J, the gap between germline ends came to 17 bases.

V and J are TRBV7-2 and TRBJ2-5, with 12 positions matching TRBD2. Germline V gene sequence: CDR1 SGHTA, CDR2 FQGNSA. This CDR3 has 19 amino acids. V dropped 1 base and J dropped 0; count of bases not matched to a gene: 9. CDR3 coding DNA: TGTGCCAGCAGCTTAGGCCCGGGACTAGCGGGCACACACCAAGAGACCCAGTACTTC. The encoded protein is CASSLGPGLAGTHQETQYF.

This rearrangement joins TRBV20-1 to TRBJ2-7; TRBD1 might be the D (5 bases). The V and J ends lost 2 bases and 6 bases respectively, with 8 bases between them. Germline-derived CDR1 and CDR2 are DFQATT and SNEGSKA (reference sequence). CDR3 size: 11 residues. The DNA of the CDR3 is TGCAGTGCTAGACAGGGTCGCGAGCAGTACTTC. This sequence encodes CSARQGREQYF.

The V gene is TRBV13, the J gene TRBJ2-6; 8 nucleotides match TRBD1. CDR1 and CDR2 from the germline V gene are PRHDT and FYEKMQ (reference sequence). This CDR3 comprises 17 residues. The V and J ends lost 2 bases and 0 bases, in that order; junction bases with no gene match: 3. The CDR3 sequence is CASSLQGAPSGANVLTF. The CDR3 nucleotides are TGTGCCAGCAGCTTACAGGGGGCGCCCTCTGGGGCCAACGTCCTGACTTTC.

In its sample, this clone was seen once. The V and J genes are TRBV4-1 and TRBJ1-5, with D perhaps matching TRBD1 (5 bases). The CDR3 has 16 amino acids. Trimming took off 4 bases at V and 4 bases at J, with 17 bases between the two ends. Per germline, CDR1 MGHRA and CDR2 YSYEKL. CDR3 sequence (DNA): TGCGCCAGCAGCCCCGGGACTGGGTACGGGAATCAGCCCCAGCATTTT. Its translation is CASSPGTGYGNQPQHF.

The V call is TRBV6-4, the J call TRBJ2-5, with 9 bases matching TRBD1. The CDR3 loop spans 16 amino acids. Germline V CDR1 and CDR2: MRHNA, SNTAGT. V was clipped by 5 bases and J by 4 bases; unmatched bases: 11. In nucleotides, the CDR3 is TGTGCCAGCAGTCCTGTGAGAACAGGGGGCCGAGAGACCCAGTACTTC. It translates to CASSPVRTGGRETQYF.

The CDR3 sequence: CASRSGTGTDTQYF. CDR3 DNA sequence: TGTGCCAGCAGAAGCGGGACGGGGACAGATACGCAGTATTTT. The genes are TRBV7-9 and TRBJ2-3; the match to TRBD2 covers 7 bases. This CDR3 is built from 14 residues. V shed 6 bases and J 3 bases; nucleotides not matched to a gene: 6. The germline V gene encodes CDR1 SEHNR and CDR2 FQNEAQ (reference sequence).

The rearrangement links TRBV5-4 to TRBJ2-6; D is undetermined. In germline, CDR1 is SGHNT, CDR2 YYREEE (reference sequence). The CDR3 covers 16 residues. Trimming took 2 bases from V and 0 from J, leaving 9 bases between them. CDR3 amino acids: CASSFSSRSGANVLTF. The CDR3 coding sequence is TGTGCCAGCAGCTTTTCTTCCCGCTCTGGGGCCAACGTCCTGACTTTC.

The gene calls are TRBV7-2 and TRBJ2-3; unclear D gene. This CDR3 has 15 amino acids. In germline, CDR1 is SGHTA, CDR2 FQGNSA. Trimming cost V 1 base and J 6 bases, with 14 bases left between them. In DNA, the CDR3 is TGTGCCAGCAGCTTAGGCCACTTCACCCGGGATACGCAGTATTTT. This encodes CASSLGHFTRDTQYF.

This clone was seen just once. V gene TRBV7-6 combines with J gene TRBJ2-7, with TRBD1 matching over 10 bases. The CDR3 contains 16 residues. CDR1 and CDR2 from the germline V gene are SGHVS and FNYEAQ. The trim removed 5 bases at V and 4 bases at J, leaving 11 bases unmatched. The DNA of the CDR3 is TGTGCCAGCAGCGTTATAAGGGGACAGGGGTTTTACGAGCAGTACTTC. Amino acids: CASSVIRGQGFYEQYF.

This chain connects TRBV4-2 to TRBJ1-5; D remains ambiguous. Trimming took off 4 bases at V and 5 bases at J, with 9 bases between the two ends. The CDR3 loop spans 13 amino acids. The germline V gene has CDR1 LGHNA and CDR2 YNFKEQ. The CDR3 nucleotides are TGTGCCAGCAGCCGCGAGGATTATCAGCCCCAGCATTTT. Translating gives CASSREDYQPQHF.

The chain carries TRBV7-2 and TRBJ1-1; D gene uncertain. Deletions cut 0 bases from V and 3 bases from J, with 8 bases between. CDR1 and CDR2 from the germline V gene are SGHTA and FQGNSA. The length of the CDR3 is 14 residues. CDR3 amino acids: CASSLAFIYTEAFF. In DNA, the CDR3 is TGTGCCAGCAGCTTAGCGTTCATTTACACTGAAGCTTTCTTT.

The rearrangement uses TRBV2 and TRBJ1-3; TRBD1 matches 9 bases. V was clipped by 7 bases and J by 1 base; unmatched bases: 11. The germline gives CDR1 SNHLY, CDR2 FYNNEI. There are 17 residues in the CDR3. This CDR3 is CASKAFRDRDSGNTIYF. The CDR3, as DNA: TGTGCCAGCAAAGCTTTCCGGGACAGGGATTCTGGAAACACCATATATTTT.

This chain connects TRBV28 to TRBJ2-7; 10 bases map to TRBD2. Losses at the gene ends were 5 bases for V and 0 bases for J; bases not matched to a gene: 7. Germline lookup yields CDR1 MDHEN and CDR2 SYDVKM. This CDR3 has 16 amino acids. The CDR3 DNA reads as TGTGCCAGCAGTCGCCGGACTAGCGGCAGCTCCTACGAGCAGTACTTC. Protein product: CASSRRTSGSSYEQYF.

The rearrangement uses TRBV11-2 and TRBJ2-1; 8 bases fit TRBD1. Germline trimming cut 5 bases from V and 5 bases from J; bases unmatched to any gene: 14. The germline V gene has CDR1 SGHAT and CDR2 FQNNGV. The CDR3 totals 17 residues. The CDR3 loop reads CASSPTLGQGADNEQFF. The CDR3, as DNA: TGTGCCAGCAGCCCAACACTTGGGCAGGGGGCGGACAATGAGCAGTTCTTC.